This TCR beta chain was identified during a study of beta chain features in type 1 diabetes. Notes on the study in general: In type 1 diabetes patients, VDJ junctions had fewer insertions; deletions at these junctions were more frequent. Healthy donors had naive, central memory and Treg TCRB repertoires that appeared less similar than those seen among patients.

The whole isolated RNA underwent reverse transcription, so sequencing captured expressed TCRB transcripts. TCRdb's table, derived via immunoSEQ multiplex PCR, lists solely in-frame clones and lacks some. The sample shows under 250,000 clones, roughly 15% of them seen only once. CDR1 SGHTA and CDR2 FQGNSA come from the germline V gene. Trimming cost V 0 bases and J 9 bases, with 15 bases left between them. The CDR3 spans 15 residues. As concerns this clone: Its antigen is as yet unknown.

The receptor was derived from a middle-aged woman in good health. This chain uses TRBV7-2 with TRBJ1-5, with D maybe TRBD1 (6 bases). Sequencing used naive CD4+ T cells from blood. CDR3 coding DNA: TGTGCCAGCAGCTTAGCACAGGGCCTGGGTACGCCCCAGCATTTT. As protein: CASSLAQGLGTPQHF.